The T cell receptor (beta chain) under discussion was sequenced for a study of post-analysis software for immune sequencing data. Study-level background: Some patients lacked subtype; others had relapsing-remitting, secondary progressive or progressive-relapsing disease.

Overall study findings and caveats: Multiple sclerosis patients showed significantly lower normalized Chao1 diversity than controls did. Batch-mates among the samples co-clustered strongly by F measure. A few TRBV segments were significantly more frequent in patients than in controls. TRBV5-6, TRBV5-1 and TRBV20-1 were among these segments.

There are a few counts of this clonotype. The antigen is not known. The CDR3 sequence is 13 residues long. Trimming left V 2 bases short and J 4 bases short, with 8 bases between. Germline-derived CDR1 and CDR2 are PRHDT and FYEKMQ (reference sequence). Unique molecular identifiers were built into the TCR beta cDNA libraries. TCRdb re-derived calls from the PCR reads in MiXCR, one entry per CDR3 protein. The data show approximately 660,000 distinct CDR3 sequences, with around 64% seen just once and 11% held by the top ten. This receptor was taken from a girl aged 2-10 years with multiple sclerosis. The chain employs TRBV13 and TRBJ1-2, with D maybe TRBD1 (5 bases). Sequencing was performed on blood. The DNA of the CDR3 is TGTGCCAGCAGCTTAACAGGAATCTATGGCTACACCTTC. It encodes CASSLTGIYGYTF.